This T cell receptor beta chain comes out of a study of blood T cell repertoires in COVID-19. Germline loops: CDR1 LGHDT, CDR2 YNNKEL (reference sequence). V lost 1 base to trimming and J lost 2 bases; unmatched junction nucleotides: 9. The CDR3 spans 17 residues. The protocol was immunoSEQ multiplex PCR, while the TCRdb copy is restricted to in-frame clones and leaves out a portion. The table includes 210,000 or so clones, just under 85% detected once. The chain uses TRBV3-1 (or the pseudogene TRBV3-2) and TRBJ2-7; 9 nucleotides agree with TRBD2. The sequenced sample consisted of peripheral blood. The TCR comes from a woman in her 70s with active or convalescent COVID-19. The CDR3 spells CASSQVGASGRPYEQYF. In DNA form, the CDR3 reads TGTGCCAGCAGCCAAGTCGGGGCGAGCGGGAGGCCCTACGAGCAGTACTTC.